What follows is one T cell receptor (beta chain) and its context. The data were obtained in a study of cytomegalovirus exposure and HLA in healthy donors. Primers included in the PCR were 60 Vbeta and 13 Jbeta primers. Some clones are missing from TCRdb's copy, which holds only in-frame ones; the method was immunoSEQ multiplex PCR. The sample contains about 150,000 clones, around 84% of which appear only once. Donors likely had unrecorded immune exposures despite being nominally healthy when sampled. Germline-derived CDR1 and CDR2 are SEHNR and FQNEAQ (reference sequence). The V gene lost 10 bases and the J gene lost 8 bases, with 12 bases spanning the gap. This CDR3 has 11 residues.

The chain couples TRBV7-9 to TRBJ2-1; D is ambiguous. The clonotype originates from a woman aged 35 to 49 in good health and CMV-seropositive. The sample consisted of PBMCs. The CDR3 sequence: CATTNTDEQFF. The CDR3 DNA sequence: TGTGCCACCACTAACACCGATGAGCAGTTCTTC.